This entry describes one TCR beta chain. The data originate from a study of Ad26.COV2.S vaccination and SARS-CoV-2 variants. Germline V CDR1 and CDR2: LNHNV, YYDKDF (reference sequence). The CDR3 consists of 18 residues. V lost 3 bases to trimming and J lost 3 bases; unmatched junction nucleotides: 7. Some clones are missing from TCRdb's copy, which holds only in-frame ones; the method was immunoSEQ multiplex PCR. Of more than 350,000 clones listed, around 90% are singletons. Treatment described: some 20 received Ad26.COV2.S at low or high dose, single or two shots; about 5 received placebo; per-sample allocation not given. Day 63 following the first vaccine or placebo injection was when the samples were taken. An adult of 18-55 years in Boston served as donor.

Here the sequenced sample was peripheral blood, taken in a trial of Ad26.COV2.S vaccine versus placebo. The genes are TRBV15 and TRBJ2-6, with TRBD2 identical over 11 bases. The clonotype was recovered from a person aged 18-65 years who received the Ad26.COV2.S COVID-19 vaccine or a placebo. The CDR3 nucleotides read TGTGCCACCAGCAGCCTTAGCGGGAGGGCCGTTGGGGCCAACGTCCTGACTTTC. As protein: CATSSLSGRAVGANVLTF. Full variable domain (rest looked up from reference TRBV15 and TRBJ2-6): DAMVIQNPRYQVTQFGKPVTLSCSQTLNHNVMYWYQQKSSQAPKLLFHYYDKDFNNEADTPDNFQSRRPNTSFCFLDIRSPGLGDTAMYLCATSSLSGRAVGANVLTFGAGSRLTVL.